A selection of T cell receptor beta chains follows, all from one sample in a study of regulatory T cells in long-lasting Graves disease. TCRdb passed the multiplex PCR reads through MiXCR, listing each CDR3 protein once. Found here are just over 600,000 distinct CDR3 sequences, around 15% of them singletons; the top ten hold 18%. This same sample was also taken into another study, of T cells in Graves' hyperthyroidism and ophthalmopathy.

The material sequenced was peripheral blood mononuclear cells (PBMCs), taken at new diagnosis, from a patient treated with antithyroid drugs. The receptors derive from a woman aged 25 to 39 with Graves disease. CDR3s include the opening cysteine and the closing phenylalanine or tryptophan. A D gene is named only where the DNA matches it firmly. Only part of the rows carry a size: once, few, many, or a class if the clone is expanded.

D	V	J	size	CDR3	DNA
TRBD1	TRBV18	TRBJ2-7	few	CASSPRDRVTYEQYF	TGTGCCAGCTCACCTAGGGACAGGGTCACCTACGAGCAGTACTTC
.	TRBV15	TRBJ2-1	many	CATSREPSEYYNEQFF	TGTGCCACCAGCAGAGAGCCCTCAGAGTATTACAATGAGCAGTTCTTC
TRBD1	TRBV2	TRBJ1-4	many	CASTGEGQGVANEKLFF	TGTGCCAGCACCGGAGAGGGCCAGGGGGTGGCTAATGAAAAACTGTTTTTT
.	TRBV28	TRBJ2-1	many	CASSLWYQGDEQFF	TGTGCCAGCAGTTTATGGTATCAGGGAGATGAGCAGTTCTTC
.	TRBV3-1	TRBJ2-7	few	CASSRVPGRFYEQYF	TGTGCCAGCAGCCGAGTCCCGGGACGATTCTACGAGCAGTACTTC
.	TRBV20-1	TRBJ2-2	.	CSAIHGYIGELFF	TGCAGTGCGATCCATGGCTACATTGGGGAGCTGTTTTTT
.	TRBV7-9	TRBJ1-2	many	CASSFAVASQTGGYTF	TGTGCCAGCAGCTTCGCAGTTGCCAGCCAAACGGGAGGCTACACCTTC
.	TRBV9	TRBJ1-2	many	CASSVNGNYGYTF	TGTGCCAGCAGCGTTAACGGGAACTATGGCTACACCTTC
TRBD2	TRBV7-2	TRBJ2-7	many	CASSLLAGGSIGEQYF	TGTGCCAGCAGCTTACTAGCGGGAGGGTCTATAGGAGAGCAGTACTTC
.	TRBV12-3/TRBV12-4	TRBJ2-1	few	CASSLARQVNYNEQFF	TGTGCCAGCAGTTTAGCGCGACAGGTCAACTACAATGAGCAGTTCTTC
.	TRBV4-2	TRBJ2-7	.	CASSPWTESTSYEQYF	TGTGCCAGCAGCCCGTGGACCGAATCGACCTCCTACGAGCAGTACTTC
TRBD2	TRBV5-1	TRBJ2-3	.	CASNLLAGGRADTQYF	TGCGCCAGCAACCTCCTAGCGGGAGGTCGGGCAGATACGCAGTATTTT
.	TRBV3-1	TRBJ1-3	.	CASSPQSGTIYF	TGTGCCAGCAGCCCCCAGTCGGGCACCATATATTTT
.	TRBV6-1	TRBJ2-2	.	CASSTPQGGTGELFF	TGTGCCAGCAGTACCCCCCAGGGAGGCACCGGGGAGCTGTTTTTT
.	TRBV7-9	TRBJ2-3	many	CASSLMSGTDTQYF	TGTGCCAGCAGCTTGATGAGCGGCACAGATACGCAGTATTTT
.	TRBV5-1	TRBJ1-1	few	CASSLLQVHTEAFF	TGTGCCAGCAGCCTTCTCCAGGTTCACACTGAAGCTTTCTTT
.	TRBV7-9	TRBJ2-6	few	CASRRRDGANVLTF	TGTGCCAGCCGCCGGAGGGACGGGGCCAACGTCCTGACTTTC
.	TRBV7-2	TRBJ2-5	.	CASSSIRDPQETQYF	TGTGCCAGCAGCTCGATACGGGACCCCCAAGAGACCCAGTACTTC
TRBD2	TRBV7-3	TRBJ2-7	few	CASSPGLAAEQYF	TGTGCCAGCAGCCCGGGACTAGCGGCCGAGCAGTACTTC
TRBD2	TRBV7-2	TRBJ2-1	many	CASIWGTSYGEQFF	TGTGCCAGCATCTGGGGGACTAGCTACGGGGAGCAGTTCTTC
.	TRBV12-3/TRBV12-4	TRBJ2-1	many	CASSSPVQTHNEQFF	TGTGCCAGCAGTTCTCCCGTACAGACCCACAATGAGCAGTTCTTC
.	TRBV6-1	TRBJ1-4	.	CASSEGGLNEKLFF	TGTGCCAGCAGTGAAGGAGGTCTCAATGAAAAACTGTTTTTT
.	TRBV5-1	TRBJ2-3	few	CASTDGMTDTQYF	TGCGCCAGCACCGACGGGATGACAGATACGCAGTATTTT
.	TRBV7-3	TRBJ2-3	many	CASSFANTDTQYF	TGTGCCAGCAGCTTCGCGAACACAGATACGCAGTATTTT
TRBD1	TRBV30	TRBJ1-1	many	CASHRGNTEAFF	TGTGCCTCTCACAGGGGTAACACTGAAGCTTTCTTT
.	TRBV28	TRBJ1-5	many	CASSLVQGSNQPQHF	TGTGCCAGCAGTTTAGTCCAGGGTAGCAATCAGCCCCAGCATTTT
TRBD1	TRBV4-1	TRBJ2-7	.	CASSQARIGTGGGEQYF	TGCGCCAGCAGCCAAGCCAGGATCGGGACAGGGGGCGGTGAGCAGTACTTC
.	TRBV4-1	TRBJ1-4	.	CASSQDFAGLGEKLFF	TGCGCCAGCAGCCAAGATTTTGCGGGTCTCGGCGAAAAACTGTTTTTT
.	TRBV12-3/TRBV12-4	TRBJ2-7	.	CASSLLLISHEQYF	TGTGCCAGCAGTTTACTATTAATATCGCACGAGCAGTACTTC
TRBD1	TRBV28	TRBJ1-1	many	CASSYRGYANTEAFF	TGTGCCAGCAGTTACAGGGGGTACGCGAACACTGAAGCTTTCTTT
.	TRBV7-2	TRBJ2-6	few	CASSLVRGASWAGANVLTF	TGTGCCAGCAGCTTAGTTAGGGGGGCGAGTTGGGCCGGGGCCAACGTCCTGACTTTC
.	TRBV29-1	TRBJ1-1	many	CSVDEGPRTRNTEAFF	TGCAGCGTTGACGAGGGGCCCCGTACGAGGAACACTGAAGCTTTCTTT